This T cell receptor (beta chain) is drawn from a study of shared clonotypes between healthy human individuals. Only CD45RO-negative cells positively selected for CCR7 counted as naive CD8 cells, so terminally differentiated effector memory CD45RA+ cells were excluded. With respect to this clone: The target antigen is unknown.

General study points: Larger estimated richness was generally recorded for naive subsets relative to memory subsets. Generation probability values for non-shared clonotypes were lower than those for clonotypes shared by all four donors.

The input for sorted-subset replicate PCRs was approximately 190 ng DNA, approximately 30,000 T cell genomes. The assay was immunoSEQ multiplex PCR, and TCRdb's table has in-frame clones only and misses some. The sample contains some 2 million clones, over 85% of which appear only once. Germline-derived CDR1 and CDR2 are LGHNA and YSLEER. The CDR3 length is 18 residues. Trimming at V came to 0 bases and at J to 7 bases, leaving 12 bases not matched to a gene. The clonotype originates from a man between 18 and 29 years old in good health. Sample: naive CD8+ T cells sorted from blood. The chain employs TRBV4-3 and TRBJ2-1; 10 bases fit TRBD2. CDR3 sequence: CASSQDQGEREGVNEQFF. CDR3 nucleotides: TGCGCCAGCAGCCAAGATCAGGGAGAGCGGGAGGGGGTGAATGAGCAGTTCTTC.